This T cell receptor (beta chain) was sequenced in a study of blood T cell repertoires in COVID-19. Study overall: Nucleic acid was either cDNA or gDNA, and it came from T cells, B-cell-depleted T cells, or PBMCs.

Seattle patients were enrolled during active infection and followed longitudinally. Authors' analysis steps: Reference gene primer amplification yielded estimated nucleated cell counts. Measured with immunoSEQ multiplex PCR; TCRdb has only the in-frame clones, and not every one. Clone size and V and J calls were adopted from that table, with D and trimming inferred from the DNA. The sample carries approximately 270,000 clones, 70% to 85% recorded once. V was shortened by 1 base and J by 7 bases, with 8 bases between the two germline ends. This CDR3 comprises 13 residues. Looked up from germline, CDR1 is GTSNPN and CDR2 is SVGIG (reference sequence). Comment on this clone: Other DNA sequences within the sample encode an identical CDR3.

The chain links TRBV30 to TRBJ1-6; the D gene is possibly TRBD1 (5 bases). This receptor was obtained from a human donor with COVID-19, enrolled during active disease. The donor label of this sample is uncertain. Material: peripheral blood. In nucleotides, the CDR3 is TGTGCCTGGAGTGGGGAGGGGAATTCACCCCTCCACTTT. Translating gives CAWSGEGNSPLHF.